This T cell receptor (beta chain) stems from a study of OX40 agonist ivuxolimab in advanced cancers. The CDR3 extends over 13 amino acids. The V end lost 0 bases, the J end lost 8 bases, and 13 bases lay between the germline ends. Germline CDR1 SQVTM, CDR2 ANQGSEA. This clone has just one count. Measured with immunoSEQ multiplex PCR; TCRdb has only the in-frame clones, and not every one. The data hold tens of thousands of clones, with less than 95% observed a single time. This chain uses TRBV29-1 with TRBJ1-2; D unclear. The receptor's source is an adult with an advanced solid tumor such as melanoma, head and neck, liver or kidney cancer. The sample was CD4+ or CD8+ T cells sorted from blood, taken in a trial of the OX40 agonist ivuxolimab. The CDR3 here is CSVEDLRLYGYTF. The CDR3 DNA reads as TGCAGCGTTGAAGATCTTCGTTTATACGGCTACACCTTC.